This TCR beta chain was captured in a study of cytomegalovirus exposure and HLA in healthy donors. The overall study: Out of around 360 genotyped donors, roughly 80% belonged to the Caucasian-associated ancestry cluster.

Study-wide points: The likely explanation for a cluster of highly shared sequence variants was sequencing artifact. Many donors shared some public TCRs, even though most TCR sequences were rare.

The CDR3 consists of 17 residues. V shed 4 bases and J 1 base; nucleotides not matched to a gene: 10. Germline V CDR1 and CDR2: LGHNA, YNFKEQ. This clone was seen more than once but under ten times. As yet, its antigen is unknown. The PCR was carried out with 60 Vbeta primers and 13 Jbeta primers. Measured with immunoSEQ multiplex PCR; TCRdb has only the in-frame clones, and not every one. The data contain about 160,000 clones, over 60% of them singletons. Sequences were obtained from PBMCs. The chain joins TRBV4-2 to TRBJ2-1; the match to TRBD2 covers 7 bases. The receptor comes from a woman aged 45-60 years in good health and CMV-seropositive. In nucleotides, the CDR3 is TGTGCCAGCAGCCGCGAGGTGCGGGAGTGGTCCTACAATGAGCAGTTCTTC. Translated, it gives CASSREVREWSYNEQFF.